This T cell receptor (beta chain) comes out of a study of identical twins. MiXCR, applied by TCRdb to the 5' RACE reads, yields one record per CDR3 protein. Of some 760,000 distinct CDR3 sequences listed, roughly 18% are singletons. V lost 5 bases, J lost 4 bases, and 13 bases lay in between. From germline, CDR1 is SGHTA and CDR2 FQGTGA. The CDR3 is 14 residues long. At least ten counts were recorded for this clonotype. This sample also appeared in a second study, on T cells expressing NK-cell markers.

The J gene is TRBJ2-3, the V gene TRBV7-3; the D gene is possibly TRBD2 (5 bases). This TCR came from a young woman in good health. The sample consisted of PBMCs. The CDR3 sequence is CASSPPGSADTQYF. The CDR3 DNA reads TGTGCCAGCAGCCCCCCGGGGAGCGCAGATACGCAGTATTTT.